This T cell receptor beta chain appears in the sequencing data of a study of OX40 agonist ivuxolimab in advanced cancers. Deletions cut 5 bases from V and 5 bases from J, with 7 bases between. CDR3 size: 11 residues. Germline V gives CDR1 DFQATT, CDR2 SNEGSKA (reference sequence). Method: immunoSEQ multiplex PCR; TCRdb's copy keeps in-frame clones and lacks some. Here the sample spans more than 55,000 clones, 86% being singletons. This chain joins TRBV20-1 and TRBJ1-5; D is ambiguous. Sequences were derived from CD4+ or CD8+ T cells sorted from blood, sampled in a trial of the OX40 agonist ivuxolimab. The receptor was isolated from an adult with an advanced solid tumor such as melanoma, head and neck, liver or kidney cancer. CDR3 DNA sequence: TGCAGTGCTCCCTCCGATCAGCCCCAGCATTTT. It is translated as CSAPSDQPQHF.